The text below deals with one T cell receptor beta chain. These data are taken from a study of patients and donors after allogeneic stem cell transplantation. The germline V and J ends were trimmed by 5 bases and 10 bases, with 15 bases remaining between them. This CDR3 comprises 13 residues. Per the germline V gene, CDR1 is SEHNR and CDR2 is FQNEAQ (reference sequence). TCRdb fed the RT-PCR reads into MiXCR, producing one record per CDR3 protein. The table records about a million distinct CDR3 sequences, more than 15% of them present only once. The receptor was isolated from a human donor who was either an allogeneic HSCT recipient or a stem cell or donor lymphocyte infusion donor (not recorded which). It is not recorded whose cells these are; they may come from a transplant donor. The V gene is TRBV7-9, the J gene TRBJ2-1, with a weak D call TRBD2 (6 bases). Sequencing was done on a sample of blood, either unsorted or a sorted T cell fraction (not recorded which). The CDR3 DNA follows: TGTGCCAGCAGCCCGGGGACTTTATCGGAGCAGTTCTTC. It translates to CASSPGTLSEQFF.